Listed below are T cell receptor beta chains from one sample, sequenced in a study of blood T cell repertoires in COVID-19. Sequenced by immunoSEQ multiplex PCR; TCRdb stores in-frame clones only, minus some. In the table there are 30,000 to 40,000 clones, approximately 86% of which are singletons. Sequenced input: peripheral blood. The source is a man in his sixties or seventies with acute or convalescent COVID-19. CDR3s include the opening cysteine and the closing phenylalanine or tryptophan. The order of the fields is J gene, V gene, D gene, clone size, CDR3 protein, CDR3 DNA. A D gene is named only where the DNA matches it firmly. Expanded clones get a size class; other rows say once, few or many, or leave the size out.

j_gene: TRBJ2-1
v_gene: TRBV7-9
d_gene: TRBD2
abundance: .
CDR3aa: CANSGTSGDEQFF
CDR3nt: TGTGCCAACTCCGGGACTAGCGGCGATGAGCAGTTCTTC

j_gene: TRBJ2-1
v_gene: TRBV11-2
d_gene: .
abundance: .
CDR3aa: CASSAPQGDEQFF
CDR3nt: TGTGCCAGCAGCGCACCACAGGGAGATGAGCAGTTCTTC

j_gene: TRBJ2-3
v_gene: TRBV6-4
d_gene: .
abundance: .
CDR3aa: CASSEVGGGENTQYF
CDR3nt: TGTGCCAGCAGTGAGGTAGGAGGCGGGGAGAATACGCAGTATTTT

j_gene: TRBJ2-1
v_gene: TRBV27
d_gene: TRBD2
abundance: .
CDR3aa: CASSFRVPGLGGGNNEQFF
CDR3nt: TGTGCCAGCAGTTTCCGCGTCCCGGGACTCGGGGGAGGGAACAATGAGCAGTTCTTC

j_gene: TRBJ2-1
v_gene: TRBV30
d_gene: .
abundance: .
CDR3aa: CAWSVGGPHNEQFF
CDR3nt: TGTGCCTGGAGTGTAGGCGGGCCCCACAATGAGCAGTTCTTC

j_gene: TRBJ2-3
v_gene: TRBV5-1
d_gene: TRBD2
abundance: .
CDR3aa: CASSGGGRSDTQYF
CDR3nt: TGCGCCAGCAGCGGGGGAGGGCGTTCAGATACGCAGTATTTT

j_gene: TRBJ2-1
v_gene: TRBV10-1
d_gene: TRBD2
abundance: .
CDR3aa: CASSEVWREGLAEQFF
CDR3nt: TGCGCCAGCAGTGAGGTTTGGCGGGAGGGCCTGGCTGAGCAGTTCTTC

j_gene: TRBJ2-3
v_gene: TRBV9
d_gene: TRBD2
abundance: .
CDR3aa: CASSRRGTSGSTNKDTQYF
CDR3nt: TGTGCCAGCAGCCGCCGAGGGACTAGCGGGAGTACGAACAAAGATACGCAGTATTTT

j_gene: TRBJ1-3
v_gene: TRBV28
d_gene: .
abundance: .
CDR3aa: CASRPTTQYSGNTIYF
CDR3nt: TGTGCCAGCAGGCCCACCACTCAATACTCTGGAAACACCATATATTTT

j_gene: TRBJ1-2
v_gene: TRBV6-2/TRBV6-3
d_gene: TRBD1
abundance: few
CDR3aa: CASSAGQAYGYTF
CDR3nt: TGTGCCAGCAGTGCCGGACAGGCCTATGGCTACACCTTC

j_gene: TRBJ2-2
v_gene: TRBV25-1
d_gene: TRBD1
abundance: .
CDR3aa: CASTRQGATGELFF
CDR3nt: TGTGCCAGCACCCGACAGGGGGCTACCGGGGAGCTGTTTTTT

j_gene: TRBJ1-2
v_gene: TRBV6-5
d_gene: .
abundance: once
CDR3aa: CASRLGGGKGYTF
CDR3nt: TGTGCCAGCCGACTGGGGGGGGGTAAGGGCTACACCTTC